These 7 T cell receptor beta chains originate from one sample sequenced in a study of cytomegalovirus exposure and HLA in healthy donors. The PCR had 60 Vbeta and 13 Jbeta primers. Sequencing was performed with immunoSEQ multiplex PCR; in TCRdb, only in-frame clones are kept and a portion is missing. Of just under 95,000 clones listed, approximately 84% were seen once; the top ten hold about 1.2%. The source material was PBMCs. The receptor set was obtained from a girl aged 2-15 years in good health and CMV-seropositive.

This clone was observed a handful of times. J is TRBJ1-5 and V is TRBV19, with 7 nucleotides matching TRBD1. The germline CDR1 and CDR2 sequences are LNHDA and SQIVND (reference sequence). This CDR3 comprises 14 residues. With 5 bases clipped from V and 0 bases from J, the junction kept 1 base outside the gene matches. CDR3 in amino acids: CASSGDSSNQPQHF. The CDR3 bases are TGTGCCAGTAGTGGGGACAGTAGCAATCAGCCCCAGCATTTT.

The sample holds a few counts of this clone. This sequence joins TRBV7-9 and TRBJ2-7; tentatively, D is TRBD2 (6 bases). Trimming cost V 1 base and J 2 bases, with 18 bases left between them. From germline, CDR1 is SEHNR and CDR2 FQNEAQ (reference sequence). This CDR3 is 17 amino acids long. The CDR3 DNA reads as TGTGCCAGCAGCTTAGATCGGGACTGGAAGGGGACCTACGAGCAGTACTTC. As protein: CASSLDRDWKGTYEQYF.

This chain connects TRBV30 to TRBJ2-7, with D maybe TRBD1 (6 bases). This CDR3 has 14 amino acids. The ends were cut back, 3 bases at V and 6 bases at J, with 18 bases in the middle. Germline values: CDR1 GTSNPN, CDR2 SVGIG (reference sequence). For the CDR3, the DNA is TGTGCCTGGAGATTTTCAGGGGTCTTGGGCGAGCAGTACTTC. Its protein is CAWRFSGVLGEQYF.

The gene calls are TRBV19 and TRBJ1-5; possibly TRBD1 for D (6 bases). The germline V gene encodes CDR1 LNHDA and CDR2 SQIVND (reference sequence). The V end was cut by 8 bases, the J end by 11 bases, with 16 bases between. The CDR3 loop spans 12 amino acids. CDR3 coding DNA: TGTGCCAGTCAGGGGCTACTGGAGGCCCAGCATTTT. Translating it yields CASQGLLEAQHF.

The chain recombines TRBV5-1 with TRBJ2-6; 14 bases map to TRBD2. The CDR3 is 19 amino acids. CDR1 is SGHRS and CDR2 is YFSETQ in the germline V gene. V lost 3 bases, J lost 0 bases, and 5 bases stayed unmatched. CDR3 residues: CASSSGLAGASSGANVLTF. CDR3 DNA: TGCGCCAGCAGCTCGGGACTAGCGGGAGCCTCCTCTGGGGCCAACGTCCTGACTTTC.

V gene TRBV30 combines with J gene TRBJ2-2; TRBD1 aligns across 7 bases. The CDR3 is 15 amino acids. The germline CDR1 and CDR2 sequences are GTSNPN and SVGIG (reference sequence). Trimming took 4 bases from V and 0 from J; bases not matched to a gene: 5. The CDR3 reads CAWNYGTANTGELFF. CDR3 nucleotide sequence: TGTGCCTGGAATTACGGGACAGCGAACACCGGGGAGCTGTTTTTT.

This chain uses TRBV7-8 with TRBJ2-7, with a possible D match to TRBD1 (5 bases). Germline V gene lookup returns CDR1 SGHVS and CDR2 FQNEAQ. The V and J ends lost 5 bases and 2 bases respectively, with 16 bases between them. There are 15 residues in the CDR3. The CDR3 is CASSLGAGWTYEQYF. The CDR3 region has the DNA TGTGCCAGCAGCCTTGGGGCAGGGTGGACCTACGAGCAGTACTTC.